Below are 27 T cell receptor beta chains sequenced from a single sample in a study of technical replicates of blood from a handful of donors. The repertoire was sequenced with immunoSEQ multiplex PCR; TCRdb's copy has only in-frame clones and lacks some. The table lists 50,000 to 60,000 clones, less than 95% of them singletons. The specimen was PBMCs. The receptors were sampled from a human donor in good health. Some clones in this sample may be carry-over from other donors' samples.

The chain is built from TRBV21-1 and TRBJ1-2. TRBV21-1 is tagged as a pseudogene. The CDR3 is 15 amino acids. The CDR3 reads CASSKDPGANYGYTF. CDR3 DNA: TGTGCCAGCAGCAAAGACCCGGGAGCTAACTATGGCTACACCTTC.

This chain uses TRBV7-8 with TRBJ2-1; 8 bases are shared with TRBD2. CDR3 length equals 14 residues. J gave up 10 bases and V 5 bases, and 10 bases lay outside the gene matches. Germline V lookup: CDR1 SGHVS, CDR2 FQNEAQ. CDR3 residues: CASSPLVAGREQFF. The CDR3, as DNA: TGTGCCAGCAGCCCACTGGTAGCGGGGCGAGAGCAGTTCTTC.

The chain carries TRBV7-9 and TRBJ2-7; tentatively, D is TRBD2 (5 bases). The germline V gene has CDR1 SEHNR and CDR2 FQNEAQ (reference sequence). This CDR3 is 16 amino acids long. The V and J ends lost 3 bases and 0 bases respectively, with 15 bases between them. CDR3 DNA: TGTGCCAGCAGCTTTTCCAGCGGTTCTCACTCCTACGAGCAGTACTTC. This codes for CASSFSSGSHSYEQYF.

The genes are TRBV4-1 and TRBJ2-7; 8 nucleotides match TRBD2. The CDR3 is made up of 14 amino acids. The germline V gene has CDR1 MGHRA and CDR2 YSYEKL. V shed 2 bases, J shed 2 bases, and the junction held 2 bases outside the gene matches. CDR3 residues: CASSQSSGAYEQYF. The CDR3 coding sequence is TGCGCCAGCAGCCAAAGTAGCGGGGCCTACGAGCAGTACTTC.

This chain connects TRBV2 to TRBJ1-3; possible D gene TRBD1, 5 bases. Trimming removed 6 bases at V and 2 bases at J, with 11 bases between. Germline values: CDR1 SNHLY, CDR2 FYNNEI. This CDR3 has 14 amino acids. The CDR3 DNA reads TGTGCCAGCAGGCTAGGGACTCCTGGAAACACCATATATTTT. Encoded protein: CASRLGTPGNTIYF.

V is TRBV7-2 and J is TRBJ2-1, with TRBD2 identical over 9 bases. After removal of 4 bases from V and 4 bases from J, the junction contained 8 bases not matched to a gene. Germline values: CDR1 SGHTA, CDR2 FQGNSA. This CDR3 spans 16 amino acids. DNA of the CDR3: TGTGCCAGCAGCTCCCGACGGCTAGCGGGGTACAATGAGCAGTTCTTC. Translated: CASSSRRLAGYNEQFF.

V is TRBV30 and J is TRBJ2-5; TRBD2 matches 8 bases. CDR3 length: 14 residues. V was clipped by 1 base and J by 5 bases; unmatched bases: 6. Per germline, CDR1 GTSNPN and CDR2 SVGIG (reference sequence). As DNA, the CDR3 is TGTGCCTGGAGTGAAGCGGGAGTGGGGGAGACCCAGTACTTC. It is translated as CAWSEAGVGETQYF.

V and J are TRBV2 and TRBJ2-7, with no clear D. V lost 5 bases and J 3 bases, leaving 5 bases between the germline ends. CDR1 and CDR2 from the germline V gene are SNHLY and FYNNEI. The CDR3 loop spans 11 amino acids. CDR3 residues: CASSYNYEQYF. In DNA form, the CDR3 reads TGTGCCAGCAGTTATAACTACGAGCAGTACTTC.

The chain links TRBV4-1 to TRBJ1-2; D may be TRBD1 (6 bases). Trimming pared 0 bases from V and 5 bases from J, leaving 16 bases between. The CDR3 consists of 16 residues. Per germline, CDR1 MGHRA and CDR2 YSYEKL. CDR3 coding DNA: TGCGCCAGCAGCCAAGACCCCCAGGGGAATTCTTATGGCTACACCTTC. Translated: CASSQDPQGNSYGYTF.

This rearrangement joins TRBV7-2 to TRBJ2-7, with 10 bases matching TRBD1. The CDR3 extends over 15 amino acids. The V segment lost 5 bases and the J segment 4 bases; nucleotides outside the gene matches: 8. Germline V gene sequence: CDR1 SGHTA, CDR2 FQGNSA. The CDR3 DNA sequence: TGTGCCAGCAGCACACGGACAGGGGGGGAGTACGAGCAGTACTTC. Amino acid sequence: CASSTRTGGEYEQYF.

The chain is built from TRBV7-2 and TRBJ1-1; D ambiguous. The CDR3 has 15 residues. Germline CDR1 SGHTA, CDR2 FQGNSA. V dropped 5 bases and J dropped 1 base, with 14 bases sitting between them. The CDR3 DNA reads TGTGCCAGCAGCCCGCGTTTTCAAACGAACACTGAAGCTTTCTTT. Its translation: CASSPRFQTNTEAFF.

The chain employs TRBV5-1 and TRBJ2-5, with 12 positions matching TRBD2. Germline-derived CDR1 and CDR2 are SGHRS and YFSETQ. With V trimmed by 0 bases and J by 5 bases, 5 bases remained unmatched. The CDR3 loop spans 16 amino acids. DNA of the CDR3: TGCGCCAGCAGCTTGGGTGGACTAGCGGGGTCGGAGACCCAGTACTTC. Encoded protein: CASSLGGLAGSETQYF. The full variable domain, rest sourced from reference TRBV5-1 and TRBJ2-5, is KAGVTQTPRYLIKTRGQQVTLSCSPISGHRSVSWYQQTPGQGLQFLFEYFSETQRNKGNFPGRFSGRQFSNSRSEMNVSTLELGDSALYLCASSLGGLAGSETQYFGPGTRLLVL.

This sequence joins TRBV29-1 and TRBJ1-1; D perhaps matches TRBD1 (5 bases). Per the germline V gene, CDR1 is SQVTM and CDR2 is ANQGSEA. V was shortened by 6 bases and J by 7 bases, with 15 bases between the two germline ends. This CDR3 spans 12 amino acids. The CDR3 nucleotides read TGCAGCGTCTCACAGGCTTCGGGTGAAGCTTTCTTT. It yields the protein CSVSQASGEAFF.

The CDR3, as DNA: TGCGCCAGCAGCGCCGGACAGGGATTGTACACCGGGGAGCTGTTTTTT. As protein: CASSAGQGLYTGELFF. The chain employs TRBV5-1 and TRBJ2-2; TRBD1 matches at 8 bases. CDR3 length: 16 amino acids. V lost 4 bases, J lost 3 bases, and 8 bases stayed unmatched. CDR1 SGHRS and CDR2 YFSETQ come from the germline V gene.

This clone has only one observation. CDR3 nucleotide sequence: TGTGCCTGGAGTGACTCCGGGACTAGCGGTTACGAGCAGTACTTC. Protein sequence: CAWSDSGTSGYEQYF. V and J are TRBV30 and TRBJ2-7; 11 nucleotides match TRBD2. Germline V gene data show CDR1 as GTSNPN and CDR2 as SVGIG (reference sequence). CDR3 length equals 15 residues. Trimming removed 1 base from V and 4 bases from J; junction bases left unmatched: 6.

This clone was seen once. J is TRBJ2-7 and V is TRBV11-2; possible D gene TRBD2, 6 bases. The CDR3 spans 14 residues. Trimming took 4 bases from V and 0 from J, leaving 10 bases between them. Germline V gene sequence: CDR1 SGHAT, CDR2 FQNNGV. CDR3 DNA sequence: TGTGCCAGCAGCTCGGGACTCGTCTCCTACGAGCAGTACTTC. This codes for CASSSGLVSYEQYF.

This clone has a handful of counts. The rearrangement links TRBV7-9 to TRBJ1-1; perhaps TRBD1 as D (5 bases). Looked up from germline, CDR1 is SEHNR and CDR2 is FQNEAQ (reference sequence). V lost 3 bases, J lost 6 bases, and 11 bases lay in between. The CDR3 is 13 residues long. The CDR3 is CASSFREKAEAFF. The CDR3 coding sequence is TGTGCCAGCAGCTTCAGGGAAAAAGCTGAAGCTTTCTTT.

The J gene is TRBJ1-2, the V gene TRBV5-1; D call uncertain. V lost 2 bases to trimming and J lost 5 bases, with 10 bases between them. The CDR3 is made up of 13 amino acids. In germline, CDR1 is SGHRS, CDR2 YFSETQ. The CDR3 DNA reads as TGCGCCAGCAGCTTAATTTCCGCGTATGGCTACACCTTC. Its protein is CASSLISAYGYTF.

The CDR3 DNA follows: TGTGCCAGCAGCCCCACCGTGGGGGGTTACTATGGCTACACCTTC. As protein: CASSPTVGGYYGYTF. The chain recombines TRBV13 with TRBJ1-2; TRBD1 might be the D (5 bases). This CDR3 spans 15 amino acids. Germline V gene sequence: CDR1 PRHDT, CDR2 FYEKMQ (reference sequence). Trimming left V 5 bases short and J 3 bases short, with 16 bases between.

The V gene is TRBV4-3, the J gene TRBJ2-3; 7 bases are shared with TRBD2. Germline-derived CDR1 and CDR2 are LGHNA and YSLEER. Losses at the gene ends were 4 bases for V and 1 base for J; bases not matched to a gene: 5. The length of the CDR3 is 15 residues. DNA for the CDR3: TGCGCCAGCAGCCTTGAGCGGGACCGCACAGATACGCAGTATTTT. Translation gives CASSLERDRTDTQYF.

The rearrangement uses TRBV27 and TRBJ1-1; TRBD1 matches at 10 bases. CDR3 length equals 13 residues. The ends lost 6 bases at V and 4 bases at J; junction bases unmatched: 2. The germline V gene has CDR1 MNHEY and CDR2 SMNVEV (reference sequence). The CDR3 loop reads CASRWTGGTEAFF. The CDR3 nucleotides read TGTGCCAGCAGATGGACAGGGGGCACTGAAGCTTTCTTT.

The V call is TRBV27, the J call TRBJ2-7; 7 nucleotides align to TRBD1. This CDR3 region has 15 residues. V lost 2 bases and J lost 0; bases outside the gene matches: 4. Per germline, CDR1 MNHEY and CDR2 SMNVEV (reference sequence). CDR3 nucleotide sequence: TGTGCCAGCAGTTTAGACAGGGAGAGCTCCTACGAGCAGTACTTC. Its translation is CASSLDRESSYEQYF.

The chain is built from TRBV15 and TRBJ2-5; D uncertain. CDR3 size: 13 residues. Trimming took off 3 bases at V and 4 bases at J, with 9 bases between the two ends. Per the germline V gene, CDR1 is LNHNV and CDR2 is YYDKDF (reference sequence). The CDR3 here is CATSRASRETQYF. CDR3 coding DNA: TGTGCCACCAGCAGGGCATCACGAGAGACCCAGTACTTC.

The chain has TRBV25-1 and TRBJ1-1, with 9 positions matching TRBD1. This CDR3 spans 13 amino acids. Looked up from germline, CDR1 is MGHDK and CDR2 is SYGVNS. V dropped 3 bases and J dropped 10; count of bases not matched to a gene: 6. The CDR3 coding sequence is TGTGCCAGCAGTGACGGGACAGGGAGAAGAGCTTTCTTT. This gives the protein CASSDGTGRRAFF.

V and J are TRBV7-9 and TRBJ2-7; the match to TRBD1 covers 8 bases. V was pared by 2 bases and J by 2 bases, with 8 bases of the junction left unmatched. CDR1 and CDR2 (germline): SEHNR, FQNEAQ (reference sequence). The CDR3 length is 16 residues. CDR3 loop: CASSLLWDRPPYEQYF. Here the CDR3 DNA reads TGTGCCAGCAGCTTATTATGGGACAGGCCCCCCTACGAGCAGTACTTC. The whole variable domain, remainder taken from reference TRBV7-9 and TRBJ2-7, is DTGVSQNPRHKITKRGQNVTFRCDPISEHNRLYWYRQTLGQGPEFLTYFQNEAQLEKSRLLSDRFSAERPKGSFSTLEIQRTEQGDSAMYLCASSLLWDRPPYEQYFGPGTRLTVT.

The chain uses TRBV6-5 and TRBJ2-5, with 10 bases matching TRBD1. After removal of 1 base from V and 4 bases from J, the junction contained 3 bases not matched to a gene. Germline V gene sequence: CDR1 MNHEY, CDR2 SVGAGI. CDR3 length: 15 amino acids. CDR3 residues: CASSYFDRGLETQYF. DNA of the CDR3: TGTGCCAGCAGTTACTTCGACAGGGGGCTAGAGACCCAGTACTTC.

The rearrangement links TRBV7-9 to TRBJ1-2; 9 nucleotides agree with TRBD1. The germline V gene encodes CDR1 SEHNR and CDR2 FQNEAQ (reference sequence). The CDR3 length is 13 residues. Trimming at V came to 5 bases and at J to 6 bases, leaving 4 bases not matched to a gene. CDR3 nucleotides: TGTGCCAGCAGCCAAAGGACAGGGGATGGCTACACCTTC. Translation gives CASSQRTGDGYTF.